These 2 T cell receptor beta chains share one sample of origin, sequenced in a study of regulatory T cells in long-lasting Graves disease. Regarding time point: newly diagnosed GD, antithyroid drugs for less than 3 months. PBMCs provided the RNA from which the TCR library was made. Assembly of TCR beta libraries relied on iRepertoire HTBI primers together with Arm-PCR of CDR3 regions. From the multiplex PCR reads, TCRdb called clonotypes with MiXCR, one entry per CDR3 protein. The table lists hundreds of thousands of distinct CDR3 sequences, over 15% of them singletons. Sample: peripheral blood mononuclear cells (PBMCs), taken at new diagnosis, from a patient treated with antithyroid drugs. The source is a female donor with Graves disease.

In its sample, this clonotype was seen a few times. The V gene is TRBV2, the J gene TRBJ2-2; no reliable D call. The V and J ends lost 9 bases and 0 bases respectively, with 17 bases between them. The germline CDR1 and CDR2 sequences are SNHLY and FYNNEI. The CDR3 contains 16 residues. CDR3 region: CASDPSSSANTGELFF. As DNA, the CDR3 is TGTGCCAGTGACCCGTCATCGAGCGCGAACACCGGGGAGCTGTTTTTT. Full variable domain (rest looked up from reference TRBV2 and TRBJ2-2): EPEVTQTPSHQVTQMGQEVILRCVPISNHLYFYWYRQILGQKVEFLVSFYNNEISEKSEIFDDQFSVERPDGSNFTLKIRSTKLEDSAMYFCASDPSSSANTGELFFGEGSRLTVL.

The chain recombines TRBV20-1 with TRBJ1-1; no definite D call. V lost 1 base and J lost 5, with 11 bases in between. The CDR3 is 13 amino acids. Germline V CDR1 and CDR2: DFQATT, SNEGSKA (reference sequence). For the CDR3, the DNA is TGCAGTGCTAGAGTGTACAGAGGGACTGAAGCTTTCTTT. It encodes CSARVYRGTEAFF.